This is a list of T cell receptor beta chains from one sample in a study of blood T cell repertoires in COVID-19. Repertoires were generated with immunoSEQ multiplex PCR, while TCRdb's copy carries only in-frame clones and drops some. The data hold about 250,000 clones, with around nine tenths observed a single time. What was sequenced was peripheral blood. Receptor source: a man aged 18 to 30 with active or convalescent COVID-19. The CDR3 runs from the conserved cysteine through the conserved F or W. D genes are given only for firm matches. Size is omitted from some rows. Given values are once, few, many or a class for expanded clones.

>TRBJ2-1|TRBV6-5|NA|NA
CASSYQGISYNEQFF
TGTGCCAGCAGTTATCAGGGTATCTCCTACAATGAGCAGTTCTTC
>TRBJ2-6|TRBV28|NA|NA
CASRSSGSPGANVLTF
TGTGCCAGCCGCTCAAGCGGGTCCCCAGGGGCCAACGTCCTGACTTTC
>TRBJ1-6|TRBV28|few|TRBD1
CASSENRGTGYNSPLHF
TGTGCCAGCAGTGAAAACAGGGGGACGGGGTATAATTCACCCCTCCACTTT
>TRBJ1-5|TRBV7-2|once|NA
CASSLNPGFGQPQHF
TGTGCCAGCAGCTTAAATCCGGGGTTTGGGCAGCCCCAGCATTTT
>TRBJ2-7|TRBV5-5|NA|TRBD2
CASSLGLAGVPYEEQYF
TGTGCCAGCAGCTTGGGACTAGCGGGAGTTCCCTACGAAGAGCAGTACTTC
>TRBJ1-2|TRBV5-1|NA|NA
CASSADSTNYGYTF
TGCGCCAGCAGCGCGGACAGTACTAACTATGGCTACACCTTC
>TRBJ1-6|TRBV4-1|NA|TRBD1
CASSQDGTGKLTPLHF
TGCGCCAGCAGCCAAGACGGGACAGGGAAACTTACACCCCTCCACTTT
>TRBJ2-1|TRBV21-1|NA|NA
CANTLLHNEQFF
TGTGCCAATACCCTACTACACAATGAGCAGTTCTTC
>TRBJ1-2|TRBV7-6|NA|NA
CASSSGLGGVKGYTF
TGTGCCAGCAGCTCGGGTTTGGGAGGGGTGAAAGGCTACACCTTC
>TRBJ1-2|TRBV9|NA|TRBD1
CASSAGQGRLKTF
TGTGCCAGCAGCGCCGGACAGGGGCGCCTGAAAACCTTC
>TRBJ1-3|TRBV6-2/TRBV6-3|few|NA
CASSPTVYENTIYF
TGTGCCAGCAGTCCGACAGTCTATGAAAACACCATATATTTT
>TRBJ2-7|TRBV18|NA|TRBD1
CASSPGQGFEQYF
TGTGCCAGCTCACCCGGACAGGGTTTTGAGCAGTACTTC
>TRBJ2-4|TRBV7-2|NA|TRBD2
CASSSPGGLATSRKNIQYF
TGTGCCAGCAGCTCCCCGGGGGGACTAGCAACTTCCCGTAAAAACATTCAGTACTTC
>TRBJ2-7|TRBV30|NA|NA
CAWSKGQSKGHEQYF
TGTGCCTGGAGCAAGGGACAAAGTAAGGGCCACGAGCAGTACTTC
>TRBJ1-5|TRBV5-5|few|NA
CASRPGVSNQPQHF
TGTGCCAGCAGACCAGGGGTTAGCAATCAGCCCCAGCATTTT
>TRBJ1-2|TRBV7-9|NA|TRBD1
CASSLPPLTGGYGYTF
TGTGCCAGCAGCTTACCTCCGCTGACAGGGGGCTATGGCTACACCTTC
>TRBJ1-3|TRBV28|once|NA
CATTWASGNTIYF
TGTGCCACCACTTGGGCCTCTGGAAACACCATATATTTT
>TRBJ1-1|TRBV12-3/TRBV12-4|NA|TRBD1
CASSLDRGTEAFF
TGTGCCAGCAGTTTAGACAGGGGTACTGAAGCTTTCTTT
>TRBJ2-2|TRBV6-2/TRBV6-3|NA|NA
CASSYIGVAGELFF
TGTGCCAGCAGTTACATCGGGGTAGCCGGGGAGCTGTTTTTT
>TRBJ2-2|TRBV29-1|NA|TRBD1
CSVGQGPGELFF
TGCAGCGTGGGACAGGGACCCGGGGAGCTGTTTTTT
>TRBJ2-7|TRBV30|NA|NA
CAWSVGGGHHEQYF
TGTGCCTGGAGTGTAGGGGGGGGCCACCACGAGCAGTACTTC
>TRBJ1-2|TRBV4-1|NA|NA
CASSPAGGSENYGYTF
TGCGCCAGCAGCCCCGCGGGGGGGTCTGAAAACTATGGCTACACCTTC
>TRBJ2-5|TRBV28|NA|NA
CASSLWRFGLAGAARKETQYF
TGTGCCAGCAGTTTATGGAGGTTCGGTTTGGCAGGGGCGGCAAGAAAAGAGACCCAGTACTTC
>TRBJ1-4|TRBV7-2|NA|NA
CASSLEVTGRGEKLFF
TGTGCCAGCAGCTTAGAAGTAACAGGGAGGGGTGAAAAACTGTTTTTT
>TRBJ2-5|TRBV19|NA|NA
CASGERGRETQYF
TGTGCCAGTGGGGAAAGGGGAAGGGAGACCCAGTACTTC
>TRBJ1-4|TRBV7-8|NA|NA
CASSFSGSGEKLFF
TGTGCCAGCAGCTTTTCCGGGTCGGGGGAAAAACTGTTTTTT
>TRBJ2-7|TRBV11-2|few|NA
CASSLDSGFGYEQYF
TGTGCCAGCAGCTTAGATAGTGGGTTCGGGTACGAGCAGTACTTC
>TRBJ1-2|TRBV23-1|once|NA
CASSHHIPPGEYGYTF
TGCGCCAGCAGTCACCACATTCCCCCGGGGGAATATGGCTACACCTTC
>TRBJ1-1|TRBV5-1|once|NA
CASSLVGGGAFF
TGCGCCAGCAGCTTGGTTGGGGGAGGGGCTTTCTTT
>TRBJ1-2|TRBV7-9|once|NA
CASSLLRSWRDYGYTF
TGTGCCAGCAGCCTCCTCCGTAGCTGGAGGGACTATGGCTACACCTTC
>TRBJ2-2|TRBV6-5|NA|NA
CASRQTGRTGELFF
TGTGCCAGCAGACAGACAGGGAGGACCGGGGAGCTGTTTTTT
>TRBJ2-6|TRBV6-5|NA|NA
CASRIERSGANVLTF
TGTGCCAGCAGGATAGAACGCTCTGGGGCCAACGTCCTGACTTTC
>TRBJ2-5|TRBV9|once|NA
CASSVGGSLETQYF
TGTGCCAGCAGCGTAGGAGGCAGCCTGGAGACCCAGTACTTC
>TRBJ2-6|TRBV6-4|NA|TRBD1
CASSDVGGFGANVLTF
TGTGCCAGCAGTGACGTAGGGGGCTTTGGGGCCAACGTCCTGACTTTC
>TRBJ2-7|TRBV9|NA|NA
CASSVSRSSYEQYF
TGTGCCAGCAGCGTAAGCCGAAGCTCCTACGAGCAGTACTTC
>TRBJ2-1|TRBV19|NA|TRBD2
CASRASGGGMNEQFF
TGTGCCAGTAGGGCTAGCGGGGGGGGCATGAATGAGCAGTTCTTC
>TRBJ1-1|TRBV7-8|once|TRBD1
CASSLEGALVRTEAFF
TGTGCCAGCAGCTTAGAGGGGGCCCTAGTCCGCACTGAAGCTTTCTTT
>TRBJ1-6|TRBV5-1|NA|TRBD1
CASSGGQVKHSPLHF
TGCGCCAGCAGCGGAGGACAGGTTAAGCACTCACCCCTCCACTTT
>TRBJ2-3|TRBV28|NA|TRBD2
CASSRPTSGGWGDTQYF
TGTGCCAGCAGTCGACCGACTAGCGGAGGTTGGGGAGATACGCAGTATTTT
>TRBJ2-7|TRBV3-1/TRBV3-2|NA|NA
CASSQREPYRQYF
TGTGCCAGCAGCCAACGTGAGCCTTATCGGCAGTACTTC
>TRBJ2-3|TRBV12-3/TRBV12-4|NA|NA
CASSFTGTDTQYF
TGTGCCAGCAGTTTTACGGGCACAGATACGCAGTATTTT
>TRBJ2-1|TRBV5-6|NA|NA
CASSLVRSAEQFF
TGTGCCAGCAGCTTAGTTAGGAGCGCTGAGCAGTTCTTC
>TRBJ2-5|TRBV5-4|NA|NA
CASSGAQETQYF
TGTGCCAGCAGCGGGGCTCAAGAGACCCAGTACTTC
>TRBJ1-1|TRBV19|few|NA
CASSRGGITEAFF
TGTGCCAGTAGTCGGGGGGGGATCACTGAAGCTTTCTTT
>TRBJ2-2|TRBV28|NA|TRBD2
CASSSLAENTGELFF
TGTGCCAGCAGTTCGCTAGCGGAGAACACCGGGGAGCTGTTTTTT
>TRBJ1-4|TRBV4-3|NA|TRBD1
CASSDMGTGVDEKLFF
TGCGCCAGCAGCGACATGGGGACAGGGGTTGATGAAAAACTGTTTTTT
>TRBJ2-1|TRBV29-1|NA|TRBD2
CSVVGGSGLSSYNEQFF
TGCAGCGTTGTGGGGGGTAGCGGGCTGAGCTCCTACAATGAGCAGTTCTTC
>TRBJ2-5|TRBV18|once|NA
CASSKNRDTQETQYF
TGTGCCAGCTCGAAAAACCGGGACACTCAAGAGACCCAGTACTTC
>TRBJ2-7|TRBV4-2|NA|TRBD1
CASSQVSDRAPYEQYF
TGTGCCAGCAGCCAAGTCTCGGACAGGGCTCCCTACGAGCAGTACTTC
>TRBJ1-2|TRBV5-4|NA|TRBD1
CASSSQGAPGYTF
TGTGCCAGCAGCTCACAGGGGGCGCCTGGCTACACCTTC
>TRBJ1-5|TRBV19|NA|NA
CASSIAWGWDSNQPQHF
TGTGCCAGTAGTATAGCCTGGGGCTGGGATAGCAATCAGCCCCAGCATTTT
>TRBJ2-5|TRBV5-1|NA|NA
CASSLVTRSTETQYF
TGCGCCAGCAGCTTGGTGACTAGATCAACGGAGACCCAGTACTTC
>TRBJ2-1|TRBV7-9|few|TRBD2
CASSYSGSGNEQFF
TGTGCCAGCAGCTATAGCGGGAGTGGCAATGAGCAGTTCTTC
>TRBJ1-4|TRBV21-1|NA|NA
CASSACVGNEKLFF
TGTGCCAGCAGCGCCTGTGTCGGTAATGAAAAACTGTTTTTT
>TRBJ1-5|TRBV6-5|NA|NA
CASRPLAPSNQPQHF
TGTGCCAGCAGACCGCTGGCACCTAGCAATCAGCCCCAGCATTTT
>TRBJ2-5|TRBV14|NA|NA
CASSQIAETQYF
TGTGCCAGCAGCCAAATAGCGGAGACCCAGTACTTC
>TRBJ1-2|TRBV6-5|NA|TRBD1
CASRNGQGLYGYTF
TGTGCCAGCAGAAACGGACAGGGGCTCTATGGCTACACCTTC
>TRBJ1-2|TRBV2|NA|NA
CASSLQGYYGYTF
TGTGCCAGCAGCTTACAGGGTTACTATGGCTACACCTTC
>TRBJ2-1|TRBV6-2/TRBV6-3|many|NA
CASSARDNYNEQFF
TGTGCCAGCAGTGCCCGGGACAACTACAATGAGCAGTTCTTC